The 15 T cell receptor beta chains below were found in one sample sequenced in a study of OX40 agonist ivuxolimab in advanced cancers. Method: immunoSEQ multiplex PCR; TCRdb's copy keeps in-frame clones and lacks some. Found here are 100,000 to 110,000 clones, approximately 90% of them singletons; the top ten hold around 0.58%. Sample: CD4+ or CD8+ T cells sorted from blood, taken in a trial of the OX40 agonist ivuxolimab. The receptor source for this set is an adult with an advanced solid tumor such as melanoma, head and neck, liver or kidney cancer.

The chain is built from TRBV29-1 and TRBJ2-1; 10 nucleotides match TRBD2. Losses at the gene ends were 7 bases for V and 10 bases for J; bases not matched to a gene: 16. CDR1 and CDR2 from the germline V gene are SQVTM and ANQGSEA. The CDR3 has 15 amino acids. This CDR3 reads CSDTTGLAGVREQFF. The CDR3, as DNA: TGCAGCGACACGACGGGGCTAGCGGGAGTCCGGGAGCAGTTCTTC.

V and J are TRBV15 and TRBJ2-1, with TRBD2 as a possible D gene (6 bases). Germline V gene sequence: CDR1 LNHNV, CDR2 YYDKDF (reference sequence). V gave up 2 bases and J gave up 8 bases, with 10 bases separating them. The CDR3 covers 13 residues. The CDR3 bases are TGTGCCACCAGCAGATGGAGGGGAGATGAGCAGTTCTTC. Protein: CATSRWRGDEQFF.

The chain carries TRBV9 and TRBJ1-1; D is uncertain. V lost 1 base to trimming and J lost 1 base, with 5 bases between them. Germline V CDR1 and CDR2: SGDLS, YYNGEE. The length of the CDR3 is 13 residues. The CDR3: CASSVSTNTEAFF. Written as DNA, the CDR3 is TGTGCCAGCAGCGTATCTACGAACACTGAAGCTTTCTTT.

This sequence joins TRBV30 and TRBJ2-1, with 9 bases fitting TRBD2. The CDR3 is 15 amino acids. The germline V gene has CDR1 GTSNPN and CDR2 SVGIG (reference sequence). V was clipped by 3 bases and J by 6 bases; unmatched bases: 9. The CDR3 spells CAWSPGSGRTNEQFF. CDR3 nucleotide sequence: TGTGCCTGGAGCCCGGGTAGCGGGAGAACCAATGAGCAGTTCTTC.

The rearrangement joins TRBV5-4 to TRBJ2-7; 12 bases are shared with TRBD2. The CDR3 is 14 amino acids. Germline CDR1 is SGHNT and CDR2 is YYREEE (reference sequence). V gave up 4 bases and J gave up 11 bases; unmatched junction bases: 10. The CDR3: CASSNSTSGSKEYF. Written as DNA, the CDR3 is TGTGCCAGCAGCAATTCGACTAGCGGGAGTAAGGAGTACTTC.

This chain uses TRBV28 with TRBJ2-7; tentative D call: TRBD2 (6 bases). CDR1 MDHEN and CDR2 SYDVKM come from the germline V gene. This CDR3 region has 16 residues. V was clipped by 5 bases and J by 2 bases, with 19 bases between them. The DNA for the CDR3 is TGTGCCAGCAGTCCTACCCACCGGGGGAGTCCCTACGAGCAGTACTTC. Residues: CASSPTHRGSPYEQYF.

For this clone: Other nucleotide sequences from this sample produce the same CDR3. The J gene is TRBJ1-5, the V gene TRBV6-6; D is perhaps TRBD1 (5 bases). Deletions cut 0 bases from V and 2 bases from J, with 5 bases between. Per the germline V gene, CDR1 is MNHNY and CDR2 is SVGAGI (reference sequence). This CDR3 contains 14 residues. CDR3 bases: TGTGCCAGCAGTTACTCGGGGGGCAATCAGCCCCAGCATTTT. Protein sequence: CASSYSGGNQPQHF.

The chain recombines TRBV9 with TRBJ1-1; tentatively, D is TRBD1 (5 bases). The CDR3 is 14 amino acids. Germline V gives CDR1 SGDLS, CDR2 YYNGEE. Trimming stripped 3 bases from V and 8 bases from J, with 17 bases between. The CDR3 DNA sequence: TGTGCCAGCAGCGCCAATGTGGACATCACCGAAGCTTTCTTT. Translated, it gives CASSANVDITEAFF.

This sequence joins TRBV5-8 and TRBJ2-5, with D tentatively TRBD1 (6 bases). With 4 bases removed from V and 2 bases from J, the gap between germline ends came to 15 bases. In germline, CDR1 is SGHTS, CDR2 YDEGEE. CDR3 length: 15 amino acids. The CDR3 sequence is CASSTLTGSQETQYF. The CDR3 coding sequence is TGTGCCAGCAGCACGTTAACAGGGAGTCAAGAGACCCAGTACTTC.

The rearrangement joins TRBV9 to TRBJ2-5, with D unresolved. The CDR3 has 14 residues. Germline CDR1 SGDLS, CDR2 YYNGEE. Trimming pared 1 base from V and 2 bases from J, leaving 9 bases between. In DNA form, the CDR3 reads TGTGCCAGCAGCGTATCGGTCTCGCAAGAGACCCAGTACTTC. Translating it yields CASSVSVSQETQYF. The full variable domain, its missing parts supplied by reference TRBV9 and TRBJ2-5, is DSGVTQTPKHLITATGQRVTLRCSPRSGDLSVYWYQQSLDQGLQFLIQYYNGEERAKGNILERFSAQQFPDLHSELNLSSLELGDSALYFCASSVSVSQETQYFGPGTRLLVL.

The chain links TRBV7-2 to TRBJ2-7; perhaps TRBD1 as D (6 bases). The germline V gene encodes CDR1 SGHTA and CDR2 FQGNSA. With 5 bases removed from V and 7 bases from J, the gap between germline ends came to 24 bases. This CDR3 comprises 16 residues. Written as DNA, the CDR3 is TGTGCCAGCAGCCGATCACCCGGGACACGGATGCATGAGCAGTACTTC. Residues: CASSRSPGTRMHEQYF.

This chain connects TRBV5-1 to TRBJ1-4; no definite D call. The V and J ends lost 0 bases and 0 bases respectively, with 6 bases between them. CDR1 is SGHRS and CDR2 is YFSETQ in the germline V gene. The CDR3 is 15 amino acids. DNA for the CDR3: TGCGCCAGCAGCTTGGCGGCAACAACTAATGAAAAACTGTTTTTT. Translating it yields CASSLAATTNEKLFF. Filled out from reference TRBV5-1 and TRBJ1-4, the complete variable domain reads KAGVTQTPRYLIKTRGQQVTLSCSPISGHRSVSWYQQTPGQGLQFLFEYFSETQRNKGNFPGRFSGRQFSNSRSEMNVSTLELGDSALYLCASSLAATTNEKLFFGSGTQLSVL.

A few counts support this clone. A read error may account for a junction end that differs from germline. The gene calls are TRBV4-1 and TRBJ2-1, with TRBD1 matching 7 bases. CDR1 and CDR2 (germline): MGHRA, YSYEKL. The CDR3 sequence is 14 residues long. The CDR3 here is CASSRRDSDNEQFF. CDR3 sequence (DNA): TGTGCCAGCAGCCGACGGGACAGCGACAATGAGCAGTTCTTC.

This chain joins TRBV4-1 and TRBJ1-4; 7 bases match TRBD1. Looked up from germline, CDR1 is MGHRA and CDR2 is YSYEKL. The CDR3 has 17 residues. V lost 4 bases and J lost 4; bases outside the gene matches: 12. The CDR3 bases are TGCGCCAGCAGCCCAGCAGCTCCGGGACAGTTTAATGAAAAACTGTTTTTT. This translates into CASSPAAPGQFNEKLFF.

This sequence joins TRBV7-3 and TRBJ1-1; TRBD1 might be the D (6 bases). From germline, CDR1 is SGHTA and CDR2 FQGTGA. The CDR3 runs 14 residues. Trimming pared 5 bases from V and 7 bases from J, leaving 17 bases between. CDR3 nucleotides: TGTGCCAGCAGCCCCAGCCGGGACATTGATGAAGCTTTCTTT. Translated: CASSPSRDIDEAFF.